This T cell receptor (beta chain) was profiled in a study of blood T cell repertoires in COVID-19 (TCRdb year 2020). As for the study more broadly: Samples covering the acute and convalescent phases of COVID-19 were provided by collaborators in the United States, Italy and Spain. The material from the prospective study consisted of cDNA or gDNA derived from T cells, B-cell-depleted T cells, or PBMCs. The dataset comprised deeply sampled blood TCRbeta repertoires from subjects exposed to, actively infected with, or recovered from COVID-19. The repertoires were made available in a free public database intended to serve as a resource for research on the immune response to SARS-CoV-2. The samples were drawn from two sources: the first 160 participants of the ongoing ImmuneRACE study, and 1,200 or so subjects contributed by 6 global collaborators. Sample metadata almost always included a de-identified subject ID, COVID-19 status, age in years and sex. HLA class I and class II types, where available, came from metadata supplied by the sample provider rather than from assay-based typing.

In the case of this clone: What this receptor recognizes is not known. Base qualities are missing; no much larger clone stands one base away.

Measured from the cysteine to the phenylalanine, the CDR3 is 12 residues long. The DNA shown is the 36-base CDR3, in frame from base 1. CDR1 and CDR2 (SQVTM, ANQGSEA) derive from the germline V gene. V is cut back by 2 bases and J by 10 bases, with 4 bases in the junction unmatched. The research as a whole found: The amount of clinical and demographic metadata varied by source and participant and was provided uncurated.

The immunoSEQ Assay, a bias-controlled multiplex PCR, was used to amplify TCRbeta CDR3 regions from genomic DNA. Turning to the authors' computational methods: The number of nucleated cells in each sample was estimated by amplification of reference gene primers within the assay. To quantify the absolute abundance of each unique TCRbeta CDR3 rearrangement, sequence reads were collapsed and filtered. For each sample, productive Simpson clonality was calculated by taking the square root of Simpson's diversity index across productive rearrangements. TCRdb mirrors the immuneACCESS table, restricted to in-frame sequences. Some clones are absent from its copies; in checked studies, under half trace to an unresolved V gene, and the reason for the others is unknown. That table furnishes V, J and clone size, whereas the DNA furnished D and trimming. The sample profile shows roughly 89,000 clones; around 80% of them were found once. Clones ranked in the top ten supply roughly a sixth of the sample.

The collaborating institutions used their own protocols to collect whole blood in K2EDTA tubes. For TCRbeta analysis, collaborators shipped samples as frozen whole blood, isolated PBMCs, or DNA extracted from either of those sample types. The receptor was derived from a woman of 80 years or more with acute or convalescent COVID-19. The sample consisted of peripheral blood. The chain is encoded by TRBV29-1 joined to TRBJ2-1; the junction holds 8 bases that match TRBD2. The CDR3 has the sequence CSVESGGPEQFF. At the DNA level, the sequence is TGCAGCGTTGAAAGCGGGGGTCCGGAGCAGTTCTTC.